This TCR beta chain was retrieved from a study of T-cell reconstitution after alpha-beta-depleted transplantation in children. Unique molecular identifiers were incorporated when the TCRbeta library was constructed. MiXCR was run by TCRdb on the PCR reads, yielding one entry per CDR3 protein. The sample contains 500,000 to 750,000 distinct CDR3 sequences, over 10% of which appear only once. On this clonotype: As yet, its antigen is unknown.

The V end was cut by 4 bases, the J end by 3 bases, with 18 bases between. The V gene's germline CDR1 is SGHVS and CDR2 FQNEAQ. The CDR3 length is 16 residues. Study-wide results and limits: After one year, T-cell counts and TCRbeta diversity mostly came from new T cells. For some patients, TCRbeta diversity was high at day 60 because of recipient T cells and thymic progenitors that survived. Several hundred expanded graft clones reportedly gave rise to the alpha-beta T cells present about two months after transplant.

This sequence originates from a male patient aged 5 to 17 who had a stem cell transplant for acute myeloid leukemia, so the T cells may come from the graft donor. Sequencing was performed on PBMCs, mostly from graft donor cells, taken 360 days after TCRalphabeta/CD19-depleted stem cell transplant. This chain uses TRBV7-8 with TRBJ1-2; D possibly corresponds to TRBD1 (5 bases). CDR3 amino acids: CASSYAWGKLDYGYTF. DNA for the CDR3: TGTGCCAGCAGCTACGCGTGGGGCAAGTTGGACTATGGCTACACCTTC.